This is a list of T cell receptor beta chains from one sample in a study of blood T cells in healthy people across ages. TCRdb re-analysed the 5' RACE reads in MiXCR, keeping a single row per CDR3 protein. The sample yields about a million distinct CDR3 sequences, roughly 51% seen once. Sequenced material: blood. All receptors derive from an older woman in good health. Each CDR3 is given with its conserved first and last residue. Fields, in order: D gene, clone size, CDR3 length, V gene, J gene, CDR3 protein, CDR3 DNA. A D gene is named only where the DNA matches it firmly. The listing skips clone size in some rows; elsewhere it reads once, few, many or a size class.

-	-	12	TRBV6-5	TRBJ2-7	CASTAGNYEQYF	TGTGCCAGCACGGCGGGGAACTACGAGCAGTACTTC
-	few	16	TRBV15	TRBJ2-3	CATSRADSFNADTQYF	TGTGCCACCAGCAGAGCGGATAGCTTCAACGCAGATACGCAGTATTTT
-	few	13	TRBV6-6	TRBJ2-7	CASNIMDTSEQYF	TGTGCCAGCAATATAATGGACACGAGCGAGCAGTACTTC
-	few	14	TRBV11-2	TRBJ2-1	CASSSGVGINEQFF	TGTGCCAGCAGCTCTGGGGTAGGAATCAATGAGCAGTTCTTC
-	few	14	TRBV6-2/TRBV6-3	TRBJ2-5	CASSRVGREETQYF	TGTGCCAGCAGTAGGGTTGGGCGAGAGGAGACCCAGTACTTC
TRBD1	few	14	TRBV12-3/TRBV12-4	TRBJ1-2	CASTYSGTGVGYTF	TGTGCCAGCACTTACTCCGGGACAGGGGTTGGCTACACCTTC
TRBD2	-	13	TRBV6-1	TRBJ2-7	CASSWGGTYEQYF	TGTGCCAGCAGTTGGGGGGGAACCTACGAGCAGTACTTC
TRBD1	few	16	TRBV7-6	TRBJ2-7	CASSSGSGTGGGEQYF	TGTGCCAGCAGCTCAGGATCCGGGACAGGGGGTGGGGAGCAGTACTTC
-	-	15	TRBV4-1	TRBJ2-7	CASSQEEGPIYEQYF	TGCGCCAGCAGCCAAGAAGAGGGACCGATCTACGAGCAGTACTTC
-	few	14	TRBV10-3	TRBJ1-2	CAIGSVGEGYGYTF	TGTGCCATCGGTTCTGTCGGGGAGGGCTATGGCTACACCTTC
-	few	16	TRBV4-1	TRBJ2-1	CASSQVTKTRVREQFF	TGCGCCAGCAGCCAAGTCACTAAGACTAGGGTCCGTGAGCAGTTCTTC
-	many	11	TRBV20-1	TRBJ2-5	CSAEYQETQYF	TGCAGTGCTGAGTACCAAGAGACCCAGTACTTC
-	few	11	TRBV28	TRBJ2-7	CASSSVVEQYF	TGTGCCAGCAGCTCGGTGGTCGAGCAGTACTTC
-	-	13	TRBV27	TRBJ2-3	CASSRQELDTQYF	TGTGCCAGCAGCAGACAGGAGCTGGATACGCAGTATTTT
-	-	14	TRBV20-1	TRBJ2-6	CSAELATGANVLTF	TGCAGTGCGGAGCTAGCGACTGGGGCCAACGTCCTGACTTTC
-	few	13	TRBV12-3/TRBV12-4	TRBJ2-7	CASTRDFSYEQYF	TGTGCCAGCACACGGGACTTCTCCTACGAGCAGTACTTC
-	few	11	TRBV29-1	TRBJ2-7	CSVEPINEQYF	TGCAGCGTTGAACCCATTAACGAGCAGTACTTC
-	-	14	TRBV6-5	TRBJ2-5	CASSYAGAQETQYF	TGTGCCAGCAGTTACGCAGGAGCCCAAGAGACCCAGTACTTC
-	many	13	TRBV20-1	TRBJ2-5	CSARGRLGETQYF	TGCAGTGCTAGAGGGAGGCTAGGGGAGACCCAGTACTTC
TRBD2	-	15	TRBV3-1	TRBJ2-3	CASGQRTSGTDTQYF	TGTGCCAGCGGCCAACGGACTAGCGGAACAGATACGCAGTATTTT
TRBD1	few	15	TRBV4-2	TRBJ2-7	CASSPQGTGRNEQYF	TGTGCCAGCAGCCCTCAAGGGACAGGGAGGAACGAGCAGTACTTC
-	many	14	TRBV3-1	TRBJ2-4	CASSSGVRANIQYF	TGTGCCAGCAGCAGTGGGGTCCGTGCAAACATTCAGTACTTC
-	-	16	TRBV6-2/TRBV6-3	TRBJ2-7	CASSRPALWSSYEQYF	TGTGCCAGCAGCCGACCCGCGCTGTGGTCGTCCTACGAGCAGTACTTC
TRBD2	few	15	TRBV7-9	TRBJ2-1	CASSRGTSGISEQFF	TGTGCCAGCAGCCGCGGGACTAGCGGGATAAGTGAGCAGTTCTTC
-	-	12	TRBV5-4	TRBJ2-7	CASSSQSDEQYF	TGTGCCAGCAGCTCCCAGTCTGACGAGCAGTACTTC
TRBD1	-	17	TRBV7-9	TRBJ2-6	CASSSGQGAPGANVLTF	TGTGCCAGCAGCTCCGGACAGGGGGCGCCTGGGGCCAACGTCCTGACTTTC